This T cell receptor (beta chain) was found in a study of blood T cell repertoires in COVID-19. Looking at the study overall: Samples representing acute and convalescent COVID-19 were sourced from the United States, Italy and Spain. PBMCs, B-cell-depleted T cells, or T cells provided the cDNA or gDNA that made up the material.

In the original analysis: Nucleated cell counts were estimated from reference gene primer amplification. This table comes from immunoSEQ multiplex PCR, and its TCRdb copy is limited to in-frame clones, with some not included. V, J and clone size were drawn from that table, and D and trimming were deduced from the DNA. Here the sample spans 110,000 or so clones, 70% to 90% being singletons. CDR1 and CDR2 from the germline V gene are SGHDN and FVKESK. V gave up 3 bases and J gave up 6 bases, with 14 bases separating them. The CDR3 is 15 residues long. The sample holds a few counts of this clone. The receptor was isolated from a man between 35 and 55 years old with acute or convalescent COVID-19. The chain is built from TRBV14 and TRBJ2-2, with D unresolved. Material for sequencing was peripheral blood. The CDR3 sequence is CASSQIRGVSGELFF. CDR3 nucleotides: TGTGCCAGCAGCCAGATTCGCGGCGTATCCGGGGAGCTGTTTTTT.